Sequencing of this T cell receptor (beta chain) was carried out in a study of blood T cell repertoires in COVID-19. Study overall: The analysed material was cDNA or gDNA that came from T cells, B-cell-depleted T cells, or PBMCs.

Data came from immunoSEQ multiplex PCR; TCRdb stores just in-frame clones and leaves some out. The profile covers 70,000 to 95,000 clones, with 70% to 90% appearing a single time and roughly an eighth taken by the ten largest. The V end was cut by 2 bases, the J end by 3 bases, with 10 bases between. Per germline, CDR1 SGHTA and CDR2 FQGNSA. There are 14 residues in the CDR3. The chain joins TRBV7-2 to TRBJ1-2, with D maybe TRBD1 (5 bases). The receptor was derived from a human donor in a cohort sampled during active COVID-19. The material sequenced was peripheral blood. The CDR3 DNA reads TGTGCCAGCAGCTTACGACAGCCCTACTATGGCTACACCTTC. This sequence encodes CASSLRQPYYGYTF. Combining the CDR3 with reference TRBV7-2 and TRBJ1-2 gives the whole variable domain GAGVSQSPSNKVTEKGKDVELRCDPISGHTALYWYRQSLGQGLEFLIYFQGNSAPDKSGLPSDRFSAERTGGSVSTLTIQRTQQEDSAVYLCASSLRQPYYGYTFGSGTRLTVV.